This T cell receptor (beta chain) came from a study of shared clonotypes between healthy human individuals. Study-wide findings and caveats: Investigators expected sequencing depth to affect clonotype sharing among donors.

It was CD45RO-negative cells, positively selected for CCR7, that made up naive CD8 cells, with terminally differentiated effector memory CD45RA+ cells excluded. Using immunoSEQ multiplex PCR, the repertoire was profiled, and TCRdb retains in-frame clones only, with some absent. The sample consists of roughly 2.1 million clones, roughly 91% of them appearing once. In its sample, this clone was seen once. What it binds is not known. J was trimmed by 3 bases and V by 1 base; bases with no gene match: 12. The CDR3 spans 17 residues. The germline CDR1 and CDR2 sequences are LGHNA and YNFKEQ. The sample comprised naive CD8+ T cells from PBMCs. This clonotype originated in a man younger than 35 in good health. Some clones in this sample may be carry-over from other donors' samples. The rearrangement joins TRBV4-2 to TRBJ2-7; TRBD2 agrees at 7 bases. CDR3 nucleotides: TGTGCCAGCAGCCAAGGAACAGGCAGCGGGATAAACTACGAGCAGTACTTC. Its translation: CASSQGTGSGINYEQYF.